This record covers a single T cell receptor beta chain. The antigen is not known. The V segment lost 7 bases and the J segment 0 bases; nucleotides outside the gene matches: 5. This CDR3 is 15 amino acids long. Germline CDR1 and CDR2: WSHSY and SAAADI. This entry is derived from a study of CD8+CD57+ T cells in acquired aplastic anemia. About the study: DNA per sorted CD4+ or CD8+ sample ranged roughly 0.19 to 30 ug, averaging approximately 3.3 ug. In CD4+ cells, healthy donors produced an average of around 11 million reads.

Both TCR beta VDJ combination and CDR3 sequence profiling were carried out. Genomic DNA was the template for this profiling. TCRdb independently ran MiXCR on the reads; one entry per CDR3 protein. The sample has about 190,000 distinct CDR3 sequences; approximately 49% are singletons. General study points: Significance was not reached for CD8+ Simpson's diversity between patients and controls. Roughly 27 sequences, all CD8+ CDR3, were shared between patients and controls.

The rearrangement uses TRBV10-2 and TRBJ2-3; 9 nucleotides agree with TRBD2. The receptor's source is a human donor in good health, serving as a control. Sequenced: sorted CD4+, CD8+, or CD8+CD57+ T cells (not recorded which) from PBMCs. The CDR3 DNA follows: TGCGCCAGCAACGCCGGGACTAGCAGCACAGATACGCAGTATTTT. Amino acid sequence: CASNAGTSSTDTQYF.